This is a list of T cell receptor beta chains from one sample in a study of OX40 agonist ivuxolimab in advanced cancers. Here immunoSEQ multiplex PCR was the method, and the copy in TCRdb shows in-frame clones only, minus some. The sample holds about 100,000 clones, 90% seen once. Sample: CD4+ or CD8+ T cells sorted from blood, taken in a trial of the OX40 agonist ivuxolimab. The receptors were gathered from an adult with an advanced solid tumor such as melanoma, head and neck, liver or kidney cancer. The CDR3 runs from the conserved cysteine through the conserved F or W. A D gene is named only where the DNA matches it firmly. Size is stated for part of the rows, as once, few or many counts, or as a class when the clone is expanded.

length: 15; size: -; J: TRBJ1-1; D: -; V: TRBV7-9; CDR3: CASSPPGRMNTEAFF; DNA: TGTGCCAGCAGCCCTCCGGGACGGATGAACACTGAAGCTTTCTTT
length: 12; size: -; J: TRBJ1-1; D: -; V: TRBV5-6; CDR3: CASSWGGTEAFF; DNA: TGTGCCAGCAGCTGGGGTGGGACTGAAGCTTTCTTT
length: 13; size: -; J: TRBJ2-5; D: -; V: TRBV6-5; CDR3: CASRFPGLETQYF; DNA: TGTGCCAGCCGATTTCCGGGCCTGGAGACCCAGTACTTC
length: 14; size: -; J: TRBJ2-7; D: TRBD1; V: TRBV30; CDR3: CAWSQHTGGAEQYF; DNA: TGTGCCTGGAGTCAGCACACAGGGGGCGCGGAGCAGTACTTC
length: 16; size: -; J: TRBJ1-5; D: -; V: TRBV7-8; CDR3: CASSLSPFPGNQPQHF; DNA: TGTGCCAGCAGCTTAAGCCCTTTTCCAGGCAATCAGCCCCAGCATTTT
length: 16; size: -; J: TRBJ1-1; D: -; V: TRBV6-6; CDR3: CASSPGGGVGNTEAFF; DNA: TGTGCCAGCAGTCCCGGGGGGGGCGTCGGGAACACTGAAGCTTTCTTT
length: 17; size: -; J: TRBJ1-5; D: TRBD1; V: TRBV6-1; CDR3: CASSELSGTGLGQPQHF; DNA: TGTGCCAGCAGTGAACTCTCCGGGACAGGGTTGGGTCAGCCCCAGCATTTT
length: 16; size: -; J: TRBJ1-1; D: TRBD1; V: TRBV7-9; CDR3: CASSLGQGVSNTEAFF; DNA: TGTGCCAGCAGCTTGGGACAGGGAGTATCCAACACTGAAGCTTTCTTT
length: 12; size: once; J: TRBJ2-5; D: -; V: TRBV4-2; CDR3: CASSRKLETQYF; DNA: TGTGCCAGCAGCCGGAAACTCGAGACCCAGTACTTC
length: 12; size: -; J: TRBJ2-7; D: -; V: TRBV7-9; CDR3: CASSLPLAEQYF; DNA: TGTGCCAGCAGCCTCCCTCTTGCCGAGCAGTACTTC
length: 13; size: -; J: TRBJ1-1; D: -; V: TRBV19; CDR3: CASISGWNTEAFF; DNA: TGTGCCAGTATCTCCGGCTGGAACACTGAAGCTTTCTTT
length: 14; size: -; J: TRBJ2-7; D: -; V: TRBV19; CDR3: CASSSLAGRYEQYF; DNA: TGTGCCAGTAGTTCGCTAGCCGGCCGCTACGAGCAGTACTTC
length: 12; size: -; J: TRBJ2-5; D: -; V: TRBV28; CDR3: CASGTIQETQYF; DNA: TGTGCCAGCGGGACAATCCAAGAGACCCAGTACTTC
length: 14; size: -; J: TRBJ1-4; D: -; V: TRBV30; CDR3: CAWSEGRGNEKLFF; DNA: TGTGCCTGGAGTGAGGGCAGGGGTAATGAAAAACTGTTTTTT
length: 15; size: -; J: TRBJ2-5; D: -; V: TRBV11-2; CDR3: CASSLGPIVVETQYF; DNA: TGTGCCAGCAGCTTGGGACCGATAGTCGTGGAGACCCAGTACTTC
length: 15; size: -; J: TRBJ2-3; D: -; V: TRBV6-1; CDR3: CASSGRPGSTDTQYF; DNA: TGTGCCAGCAGTGGGCGGCCAGGGAGCACAGATACGCAGTATTTT
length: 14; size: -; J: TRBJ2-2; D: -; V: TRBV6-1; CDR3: CASRGPTITGELFF; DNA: TGTGCCAGCAGGGGGCCCACGATAACCGGGGAGCTGTTTTTT
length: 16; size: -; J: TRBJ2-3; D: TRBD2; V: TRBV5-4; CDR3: CASSPTSGRSPDTQYF; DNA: TGTGCCAGCAGCCCGACTAGCGGGAGGTCTCCAGATACGCAGTATTTT
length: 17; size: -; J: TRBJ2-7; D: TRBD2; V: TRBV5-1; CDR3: CASLPAGSGGSSHEQYF; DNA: TGCGCCAGTCTCCCGGCCGGCTCGGGAGGAAGCAGCCACGAGCAGTACTTC
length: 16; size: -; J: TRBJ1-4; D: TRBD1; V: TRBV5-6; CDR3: CASSLGDRPGGEKLFF; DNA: TGTGCCAGCAGCTTGGGGGACAGGCCCGGAGGTGAAAAACTGTTTTTT
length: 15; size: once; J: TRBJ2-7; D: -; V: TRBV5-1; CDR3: CASSLGQSSSYEQYF; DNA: TGCGCCAGCAGCTTGGGACAGTCGAGCTCCTACGAGCAGTACTTC
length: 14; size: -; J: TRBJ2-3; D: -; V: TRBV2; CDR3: CASSDSRTTDTQYF; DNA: TGTGCCAGCAGTGATTCGCGGACTACAGATACGCAGTATTTT
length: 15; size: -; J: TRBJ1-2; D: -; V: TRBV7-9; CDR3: CASSLGSGTNYGYTF; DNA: TGTGCCAGCAGCCTAGGGTCAGGAACTAACTATGGCTACACCTTC
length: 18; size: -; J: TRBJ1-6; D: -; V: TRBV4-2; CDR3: CASSQAWEGSSYNSPLHF; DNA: TGTGCCAGCAGCCAAGCTTGGGAGGGAAGCTCCTATAATTCACCCCTCCACTTT
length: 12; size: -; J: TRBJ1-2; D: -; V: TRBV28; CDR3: CASSVSNYGYTF; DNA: TGTGCCAGCAGCGTCTCAAACTATGGCTACACCTTC
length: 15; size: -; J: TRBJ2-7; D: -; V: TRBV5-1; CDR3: CASSLAGPRVYEQYF; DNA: TGCGCCAGCAGCTTGGCCGGACCTCGGGTCTACGAGCAGTACTTC
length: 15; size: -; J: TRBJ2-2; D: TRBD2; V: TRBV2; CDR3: CASSTLSGRAGELFF; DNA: TGTGCCAGCAGTACCCTTAGCGGGAGAGCCGGGGAGCTGTTTTTT
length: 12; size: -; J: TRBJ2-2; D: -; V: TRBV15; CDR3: CAASGATGELFF; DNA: TGTGCCGCGAGTGGTGCAACCGGGGAGCTGTTTTTT
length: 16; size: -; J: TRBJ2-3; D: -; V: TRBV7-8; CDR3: CASSLEGAIRADTQYF; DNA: TGTGCCAGCAGCTTAGAAGGGGCTATAAGGGCAGATACGCAGTATTTT
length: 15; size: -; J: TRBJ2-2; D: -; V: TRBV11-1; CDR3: CASSFSPTNTGELFF; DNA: TGTGCCAGCAGCTTCAGCCCCACCAACACCGGGGAGCTGTTTTTT
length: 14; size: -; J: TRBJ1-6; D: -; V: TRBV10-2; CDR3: CASSQGPLNSPLHF; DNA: TGCGCCAGCAGTCAGGGGCCCCTTAATTCACCCCTCCACTTT
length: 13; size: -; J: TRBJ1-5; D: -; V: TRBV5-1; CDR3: CASSWVGCQPQHF; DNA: TGCGCCAGCAGCTGGGTGGGTTGTCAGCCCCAGCATTTT
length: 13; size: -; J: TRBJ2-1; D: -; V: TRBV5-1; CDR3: CASSFVASNEQFF; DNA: TGCGCCAGCAGCTTCGTAGCGTCCAATGAGCAGTTCTTC
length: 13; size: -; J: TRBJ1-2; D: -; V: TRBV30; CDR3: CAWSVQSFYGYTF; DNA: TGTGCCTGGAGTGTACAGTCCTTCTATGGCTACACCTTC
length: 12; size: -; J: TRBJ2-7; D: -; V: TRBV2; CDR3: CASRGSRDEQYF; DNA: TGTGCCAGCAGGGGTAGCAGGGACGAGCAGTACTTC
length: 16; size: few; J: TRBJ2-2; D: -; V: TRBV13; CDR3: CASSPRPSSGPGELFF; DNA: TGTGCCAGCAGCCCCCGACCTAGCTCCGGTCCCGGGGAGCTGTTTTTT
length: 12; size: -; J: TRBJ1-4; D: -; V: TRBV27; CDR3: CASSGLNEKLFF; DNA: TGTGCCAGCTCAGGACTGAATGAAAAACTGTTTTTT
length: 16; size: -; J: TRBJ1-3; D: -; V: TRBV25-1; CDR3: CASSDSTIRVTNTIYF; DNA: TGTGCCAGCAGTGATTCCACGATCAGGGTCACCAACACCATATATTTT
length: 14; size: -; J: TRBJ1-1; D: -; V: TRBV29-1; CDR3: CSVSDRTLNTEAFF; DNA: TGCAGCGTTTCCGACAGGACTTTGAACACTGAAGCTTTCTTT
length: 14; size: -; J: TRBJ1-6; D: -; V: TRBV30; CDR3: CAWSLGSGNSPLHF; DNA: TGTGCCTGGAGTTTGGGGTCAGGGAATTCACCCCTCCACTTT
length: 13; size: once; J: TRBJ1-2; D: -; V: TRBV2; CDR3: CASSEVTAYGYTF; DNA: TGTGCCAGCAGTGAGGTTACAGCCTATGGCTACACCTTC
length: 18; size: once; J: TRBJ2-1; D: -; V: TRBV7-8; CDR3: CASSFTPRTGERLYEQFF; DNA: TGTGCCAGCAGCTTTACCCCTCGAACGGGAGAAAGGCTTTATGAGCAGTTCTTC